Listed below are T cell receptor beta chains from one sample, sequenced in a study of blood T cell repertoires in COVID-19. The repertoire was sequenced with immunoSEQ multiplex PCR; TCRdb's copy has only in-frame clones and lacks some. Of around 380,000 clones in the sample, roughly four fifths were seen once. Sequencing was done on a sample of peripheral blood. These receptors came from a human donor with acute or convalescent COVID-19. The donor label of this sample is uncertain. Both conserved end residues are part of each CDR3. A D gene is named only where the DNA matches it firmly. Clone sizes are given selectively: once, few, many, or a class where the clone is expanded.

CDR3 length	clone size	D gene	V gene	J gene	CDR3 protein	CDR3 DNA
15	.	TRBD1	TRBV20-1	TRBJ1-5	CSASRDRVINQPQHF	TGCAGTGCTAGTCGGGACAGGGTGATCAATCAGCCCCAGCATTTT
14	few	TRBD1	TRBV3-1/TRBV3-2	TRBJ1-5	CASSPGTAYQPQHF	TGTGCCAGCAGTCCCGGGACAGCATATCAGCCCCAGCATTTT
14	.	TRBD2	TRBV7-8	TRBJ2-2	CATSGAEYTGELFF	TGTGCCACAAGCGGGGCAGAATACACCGGGGAGCTGTTTTTT
15	.	TRBD1	TRBV5-4	TRBJ1-1	CASSPTRQGSTEAFF	TGTGCCAGCAGCCCGACCCGACAGGGTAGCACTGAAGCTTTCTTT
15	.	.	TRBV7-8	TRBJ1-1	CASSAHDSMNTEAFF	TGTGCCAGCAGCGCGCACGATTCTATGAACACTGAAGCTTTCTTT
14	.	TRBD2	TRBV10-2	TRBJ2-2	CASWLAGSTGELFF	TGCGCCAGCTGGCTAGCGGGATCGACCGGGGAGCTGTTTTTT
13	.	TRBD1	TRBV30	TRBJ1-2	CAWKIGTGGFYTF	TGTGCCTGGAAAATTGGTACAGGGGGCTTCTACACCTTC
15	.	.	TRBV6-5	TRBJ2-2	CASSSGGGATGELFF	TGTGCCAGCAGCTCGGGTGGGGGGGCCACCGGGGAGCTGTTTTTT
15	.	TRBD2	TRBV6-5	TRBJ2-7	CASRKGTSDYYEQYF	TGTGCCAGCAGGAAAGGGACTAGCGATTACTACGAGCAGTACTTC
17	.	TRBD2	TRBV7-9	TRBJ2-1	CASSLAGLREGHVEQFF	TGTGCCAGCAGCTTAGCGGGGTTACGGGAGGGCCATGTTGAGCAGTTCTTC
16	.	.	TRBV3-1/TRBV3-2	TRBJ2-1	CASSQGGPAPYNEQFF	TGTGCCAGCAGCCAAGGCGGCCCCGCCCCCTACAATGAGCAGTTCTTC
14	few	.	TRBV10-1	TRBJ2-7	CASSRDPFRSEQYF	TGCGCCAGCAGCCGGGATCCCTTTAGGAGTGAGCAGTACTTC